A selection of T cell receptor beta chains follows, all from one sample in a study of cytomegalovirus exposure and HLA in healthy donors. Method: immunoSEQ multiplex PCR; TCRdb's copy keeps in-frame clones and lacks some. This repertoire shows around 100,000 clones, 79% found once; its top ten account for approximately 3%. Sequenced input: PBMCs. The receptor set was obtained from a middle-aged woman in good health and CMV-seronegative. The CDR3 runs from the conserved cysteine through the conserved F or W. A D gene is named only where the DNA matches it firmly. The size entry is marked missing in some rows and otherwise reads once, few, many or a size class.

clone_size: -; j_call: TRBJ2-7; d_call: -; v_call: TRBV5-5; cdr3_aa: CASSRPGEQYF; cdr3_nt: TGTGCCAGCAGCCGGCCGGGCGAGCAGTACTTC
clone_size: -; j_call: TRBJ2-1; d_call: TRBD2; v_call: TRBV7-2; cdr3_aa: CASSSWTSKVNEQFF; cdr3_nt: TGTGCCAGCAGCTCTTGGACTAGTAAGGTCAATGAGCAGTTCTTC
clone_size: once; j_call: TRBJ2-1; d_call: -; v_call: TRBV4-3; cdr3_aa: CASSQTGTFLSNEQFF; cdr3_nt: TGCGCCAGCAGCCAAACGGGGACTTTCTTGAGCAATGAGCAGTTCTTC
clone_size: -; j_call: TRBJ2-5; d_call: -; v_call: TRBV27; cdr3_aa: CASSFIGGRETQYF; cdr3_nt: TGTGCCAGCAGTTTTATAGGAGGTCGAGAGACCCAGTACTTC
clone_size: -; j_call: TRBJ2-7; d_call: TRBD2; v_call: TRBV7-2; cdr3_aa: CASSSSGANYEQYF; cdr3_nt: TGTGCCAGCAGTTCAAGCGGGGCGAACTACGAGCAGTACTTC
clone_size: -; j_call: TRBJ1-6; d_call: -; v_call: TRBV11-2; cdr3_aa: CASSPRISPLHF; cdr3_nt: TGTGCCAGCAGCCCGAGGATTTCACCCCTCCACTTT
clone_size: -; j_call: TRBJ2-5; d_call: -; v_call: TRBV21-1; cdr3_aa: CASISSGRAVETQYF; cdr3_nt: TGTGCCAGCATATCTAGCGGGAGGGCCGTTGAGACCCAGTACTTC
clone_size: -; j_call: TRBJ2-3; d_call: -; v_call: TRBV9; cdr3_aa: CASSVRVADMWGSTDTQYF; cdr3_nt: TGTGCCAGCAGCGTAAGAGTAGCGGATATGTGGGGCAGCACAGATACGCAGTATTTT
clone_size: few; j_call: TRBJ2-7; d_call: -; v_call: TRBV5-8; cdr3_aa: CASSPRGRGEQYF; cdr3_nt: TGTGCCAGCAGCCCCAGGGGAAGGGGCGAGCAGTACTTC
clone_size: -; j_call: TRBJ2-7; d_call: -; v_call: TRBV2; cdr3_aa: CASSDYRVYEQYF; cdr3_nt: TGTGCCAGCAGTGACTACAGGGTCTACGAGCAGTACTTC
clone_size: -; j_call: TRBJ2-2; d_call: -; v_call: TRBV6-6; cdr3_aa: CASSPGVGELFF; cdr3_nt: TGTGCCAGCAGCCCCGGGGTCGGGGAGCTGTTTTTT
clone_size: -; j_call: TRBJ1-4; d_call: -; v_call: TRBV6-5; cdr3_aa: CASSKNAYNEKLFF; cdr3_nt: TGTGCCAGCAGTAAAAACGCCTATAATGAAAAACTGTTTTTT
clone_size: few; j_call: TRBJ1-2; d_call: TRBD1; v_call: TRBV5-5; cdr3_aa: CASSPVRTGGYTF; cdr3_nt: TGTGCCAGCAGCCCCGTGCGGACAGGAGGCTACACCTTC
clone_size: -; j_call: TRBJ2-1; d_call: -; v_call: TRBV7-7; cdr3_aa: CASSQLSGDEQFF; cdr3_nt: TGTGCCAGCAGCCAACTATCCGGCGATGAGCAGTTCTTC
clone_size: -; j_call: TRBJ1-2; d_call: TRBD1; v_call: TRBV7-9; cdr3_aa: CASSSTGVWGYGYTF; cdr3_nt: TGTGCCAGCAGCTCCACAGGGGTTTGGGGCTATGGCTACACCTTC
clone_size: -; j_call: TRBJ1-2; d_call: TRBD1; v_call: TRBV15; cdr3_aa: CATSVRPTGGNGYTF; cdr3_nt: TGTGCCACCAGCGTCCGACCCACAGGGGGCAATGGCTACACCTTC
clone_size: once; j_call: TRBJ2-7; d_call: -; v_call: TRBV7-6; cdr3_aa: CASSQRAGDEQYF; cdr3_nt: TGTGCCAGCAGCCAAAGGGCAGGGGACGAGCAGTACTTC
clone_size: -; j_call: TRBJ2-3; d_call: -; v_call: TRBV19; cdr3_aa: CASSQGRTDTQYF; cdr3_nt: TGTGCCAGTTCGCAGGGGAGAACAGATACGCAGTATTTT
clone_size: few; j_call: TRBJ2-1; d_call: -; v_call: TRBV7-2; cdr3_aa: CASSLNRFSYNEQFF; cdr3_nt: TGTGCCAGCAGCTTAAACAGGTTCTCCTACAATGAGCAGTTCTTC
clone_size: few; j_call: TRBJ2-3; d_call: -; v_call: TRBV4-2; cdr3_aa: CASSQDRRDPPGTDTQYF; cdr3_nt: TGTGCCAGCAGCCAAGATCGGCGGGACCCACCGGGGACAGATACGCAGTATTTT
clone_size: few; j_call: TRBJ2-5; d_call: -; v_call: TRBV11-2; cdr3_aa: CASSRSLYQETQYF; cdr3_nt: TGTGCCAGCAGCCGTTCGTTGTACCAAGAGACCCAGTACTTC
clone_size: -; j_call: TRBJ1-1; d_call: TRBD1; v_call: TRBV19; cdr3_aa: CASSDRGLNTEAFF; cdr3_nt: TGTGCCAGTAGTGACAGGGGTCTCAACACTGAAGCTTTCTTT
clone_size: -; j_call: TRBJ2-5; d_call: TRBD1; v_call: TRBV19; cdr3_aa: CASSTRFRGSEETQYF; cdr3_nt: TGTGCCAGTAGTACCCGGTTCAGGGGGAGTGAGGAGACCCAGTACTTC
clone_size: -; j_call: TRBJ1-5; d_call: -; v_call: TRBV7-8; cdr3_aa: CATGQPGAPNQPQHF; cdr3_nt: TGTGCCACCGGGCAGCCAGGGGCCCCTAATCAGCCCCAGCATTTT
clone_size: -; j_call: TRBJ2-7; d_call: -; v_call: TRBV7-8; cdr3_aa: CASSSPGRDRQYF; cdr3_nt: TGTGCCAGCAGCTCCCCAGGGCGAGATCGGCAGTACTTC
clone_size: -; j_call: TRBJ1-2; d_call: TRBD1; v_call: TRBV28; cdr3_aa: CASRLGTGSPVRGYTF; cdr3_nt: TGTGCCAGCAGGCTCGGGACAGGATCCCCCGTACGTGGCTACACCTTC
clone_size: -; j_call: TRBJ2-6; d_call: TRBD1; v_call: TRBV7-7; cdr3_aa: CASSPGQAGGANVLTF; cdr3_nt: TGTGCCAGCAGTCCGGGACAGGCCGGTGGGGCCAACGTCCTGACTTTC
clone_size: -; j_call: TRBJ1-5; d_call: -; v_call: TRBV30; cdr3_aa: CAWSWGHYSNQPQHF; cdr3_nt: TGTGCCTGGAGCTGGGGACATTATAGCAATCAGCCCCAGCATTTT
clone_size: once; j_call: TRBJ2-5; d_call: -; v_call: TRBV7-9; cdr3_aa: CASSLGDFREETQYF; cdr3_nt: TGTGCCAGCAGCTTAGGGGACTTTAGAGAAGAGACCCAGTACTTC
clone_size: -; j_call: TRBJ2-7; d_call: TRBD1; v_call: TRBV6-5; cdr3_aa: CASSFNRDRGNEQYF; cdr3_nt: TGTGCCAGCAGTTTCAACCGGGACAGGGGAAACGAGCAGTACTTC
clone_size: -; j_call: TRBJ2-7; d_call: -; v_call: TRBV5-4; cdr3_aa: CASSTQGGSYEQYF; cdr3_nt: TGTGCCAGCAGCACTCAGGGGGGCTCCTACGAGCAGTACTTC
clone_size: few; j_call: TRBJ2-2; d_call: TRBD1; v_call: TRBV5-8; cdr3_aa: CASSLPEWRQGDTGELFF; cdr3_nt: TGTGCCAGCAGCTTGCCAGAATGGAGACAGGGGGACACCGGGGAGCTGTTTTTT
clone_size: -; j_call: TRBJ2-7; d_call: -; v_call: TRBV19; cdr3_aa: CASSINPDNYEQYF; cdr3_nt: TGTGCCAGTAGTATTAATCCGGACAACTACGAGCAGTACTTC